The 19 T cell receptor beta chains reported below all come from one sample, sequenced in a study of Ad26.COV2.S vaccination and SARS-CoV-2 variants (TCRdb year 2021). The library was made by the immunoSEQ multiplex PCR assay. TCRdb holds this immuneACCESS table with in-frame rearrangements only. Some clones are missing; in checked studies, unresolved V genes explain under half, and the rest has no known cause. Present in this sample are some 480,000 clones, around 88% of which were seen just once. Around 13% of the sample belongs to the ten largest clones. The intended sense of this specimen's treatment or condition label: 15 to 20 received Ad26.COV2.S at low or high dose, single or two shots; 5 received placebo; per-sample allocation not given. For vaccine and placebo recipients, the sequenced repertoires came from samples collected on day 63 after the first injection. Material: peripheral blood, obtained in a trial of Ad26.COV2.S vaccine versus placebo. The receptors come from a person aged 18-60 years who received the Ad26.COV2.S COVID-19 vaccine or a placebo.

This clone turned up a few times. The chain has TRBV19 and TRBJ2-7; 7 nucleotides match TRBD1. V gave up 3 bases and J gave up 3 bases; unmatched junction bases: 8. Germline CDR1 LNHDA, CDR2 SQIVND (reference sequence). This CDR3 is built from 15 residues. For the CDR3, the DNA is TGTGCCAGTAGTATTCAAGGACAGGAAAACTACGAGCAGTACTTC. It encodes CASSIQGQENYEQYF.

The V and J genes are TRBV28 and TRBJ1-5; 9 bases fit TRBD1. The CDR3 sequence is 16 residues long. The trim removed 4 bases at V and 5 bases at J, leaving 9 bases unmatched. Germline V gives CDR1 MDHEN, CDR2 SYDVKM. The CDR3 DNA follows: TGTGCCAGCAGTTCACCGGACAGGGGAGGGTATCAGCCCCAGCATTTT. It translates to CASSSPDRGGYQPQHF.

Here the CDR3 reads CAWSVSTSGRGTQYF. CDR3 DNA sequence: TGTGCCTGGAGTGTATCAACTAGCGGGAGGGGTACGCAGTATTTT. The chain carries TRBV30 and TRBJ2-3, with 13 bases that match TRBD2. Losses at the gene ends were 0 bases for V and 8 bases for J; bases not matched to a gene: 5. The CDR3 contains 15 residues. Germline-derived CDR1 and CDR2 are GTSNPN and SVGIG (reference sequence).

This chain connects TRBV19 to TRBJ1-1; a possible D gene is TRBD1 (5 bases). The CDR3 is made up of 14 amino acids. The germline V and J ends were trimmed by 6 bases and 1 base, with 12 bases remaining between them. Germline V gene sequence: CDR1 LNHDA, CDR2 SQIVND (reference sequence). In nucleotides, the CDR3 is TGTGCCAGTAGGGGGAGAGGGGCGAACACTGAAGCTTTCTTT. This codes for CASRGRGANTEAFF.

This chain joins TRBV29-1 and TRBJ2-3; D possibly corresponds to TRBD1 (6 bases). CDR3 length: 15 amino acids. Trimming removed 4 bases at V and 4 bases at J, with 18 bases between. Germline V gene lookup returns CDR1 SQVTM and CDR2 ANQGSEA. The CDR3 sequence is CSVVRSGKGADTQYF. In DNA form, the CDR3 reads TGCAGCGTTGTACGTTCGGGGAAGGGGGCAGATACGCAGTATTTT.

The gene calls are TRBV27 and TRBJ2-7, with D unclear. This CDR3 comprises 16 residues. Germline V gene lookup returns CDR1 MNHEY and CDR2 SMNVEV (reference sequence). The V end lost 0 bases, the J end lost 11 bases, and 23 bases lay between the germline ends. CDR3 sequence (DNA): TGTGCCAGCAGTTTATCGATTCAGGCCCGAGTCACGAGAGAGTACTTC. Translated: CASSLSIQARVTREYF.

The gene calls are TRBV28 and TRBJ1-5, with D possibly being TRBD1 (6 bases). Germline values: CDR1 MDHEN, CDR2 SYDVKM. V was clipped by 3 bases and J by 4 bases, with 16 bases between them. The CDR3 consists of 16 residues. The CDR3 is CASSLGTGFGNQPQHF. The DNA for the CDR3 is TGTGCCAGCAGTTTGGGCACAGGGTTCGGGAATCAGCCCCAGCATTTT.

The sample holds one count of this clone. The gene calls are TRBV19 and TRBJ1-1; 7 bases line up with TRBD1. The CDR3 loop spans 15 amino acids. The V segment lost 5 bases and the J segment 1 base; nucleotides outside the gene matches: 7. Germline V gives CDR1 LNHDA, CDR2 SQIVND (reference sequence). The CDR3 is CASSPGTVPNTEAFF. CDR3 in DNA: TGTGCCAGTAGTCCGGGGACAGTTCCGAACACTGAAGCTTTCTTT.

The chain joins TRBV5-4 to TRBJ2-3, with D possibly matching TRBD2 (5 bases). Per the germline V gene, CDR1 is SGHNT and CDR2 is YYREEE (reference sequence). V was cut by 4 bases and J by 1 base, with 16 bases left in between. This CDR3 comprises 16 residues. The CDR3 region has the DNA TGTGCCAGCAGCCCATTCCGCGGAGGAGGCACAGATACGCAGTATTTT. Its translation is CASSPFRGGGTDTQYF.

The chain uses TRBV9 and TRBJ2-5; 8 positions agree with TRBD2. The V gene end was trimmed by 2 bases and the J gene end by 5 bases; junction bases not matched to a gene: 8. Germline V gene data show CDR1 as SGDLS and CDR2 as YYNGEE. CDR3 length: 15 residues. This chain's CDR3 is CASSVGLALAETQYF. The CDR3 coding sequence is TGTGCCAGCAGCGTCGGACTAGCCCTGGCGGAGACCCAGTACTTC. The complete variable domain, with remaining parts taken from reference TRBV9 and TRBJ2-5, reads DSGVTQTPKHLITATGQRVTLRCSPRSGDLSVYWYQQSLDQGLQFLIQYYNGEERAKGNILERFSAQQFPDLHSELNLSSLELGDSALYFCASSVGLALAETQYFGPGTRLLVL.

This rearrangement joins TRBV3-1 (or the pseudogene TRBV3-2) to TRBJ2-5; a possible D gene is TRBD2 (5 bases). This CDR3 has 16 amino acids. V lost 4 bases and J lost 5, with 20 bases in between. Germline V gene data show CDR1 as LGHDT and CDR2 as YNNKEL (reference sequence). The DNA of the CDR3 is TGTGCCAGCAGCCTCCCCGTAATAGCCGGGGAGGAGACCCAGTACTTC. Translated: CASSLPVIAGEETQYF.

For the CDR3, the DNA is TGTGCCTCGTCGACGGATACCTACGAGCAGTACTTC. As protein: CASSTDTYEQYF. The V call is TRBV30, the J call TRBJ2-7, with D hard to call. V was shortened by 7 bases and J by 2 bases, with 12 bases between the two germline ends. CDR1 GTSNPN and CDR2 SVGIG come from the germline V gene (reference sequence). The CDR3 runs to 12 residues.

The genes are TRBV30 and TRBJ2-3; perhaps TRBD1 as D (5 bases). V was trimmed by 3 bases and J by 1 base, leaving 14 bases between them. Germline V gives CDR1 GTSNPN, CDR2 SVGIG (reference sequence). The CDR3 sequence is 15 residues long. The CDR3, as DNA: TGTGCCTGGAGCCGCGGTGGGGCCGGCACAGATACGCAGTATTTT. Translating it yields CAWSRGGAGTDTQYF.

The rearrangement joins TRBV19 to TRBJ2-2; D possibly corresponds to TRBD1 (5 bases). This CDR3 has 13 amino acids. CDR1 is LNHDA and CDR2 is SQIVND in the germline V gene (reference sequence). Trimming took 5 bases from V and 3 from J, leaving 7 bases between them. The CDR3 region is CASSDRDTGELFF. CDR3 DNA sequence: TGTGCCAGTAGTGACAGAGACACCGGGGAGCTGTTTTTT.

The chain employs TRBV4-2 and TRBJ2-2; 13 nucleotides match TRBD2. The ends lost 0 bases at V and 5 bases at J; junction bases unmatched: 9. Germline-derived CDR1 and CDR2 are LGHNA and YNFKEQ. This CDR3 contains 19 residues. CDR3 sequence: CASSQEGTSGRARTGELFF. The DNA of the CDR3 is TGTGCCAGCAGCCAAGAAGGAACTAGCGGGAGGGCCCGGACCGGGGAGCTGTTTTTT.

The chain combines TRBV6-5 with TRBJ1-3, with D possibly being TRBD1 (5 bases). Germline CDR1 reads MNHEY; CDR2 reads SVGAGI. CDR3 length: 15 amino acids. Trimming cost V 2 bases and J 0 bases, with 8 bases left between them. The CDR3 is CASSYLGASGNTIYF. CDR3 coding DNA: TGTGCCAGCAGTTACCTTGGGGCCTCTGGAAACACCATATATTTT.

The V gene is TRBV19, the J gene TRBJ1-3, with a tentative D call TRBD1 (5 bases). Germline V lookup: CDR1 LNHDA, CDR2 SQIVND (reference sequence). The ends were cut back, 6 bases at V and 0 bases at J, with 9 bases in the middle. CDR3 length: 14 residues. The CDR3 DNA reads as TGTGCCAGTAGATCCGGGGCCTCTGGAAACACCATATATTTT. Residues: CASRSGASGNTIYF.

The chain employs TRBV5-1 and TRBJ2-3; D assignment may be TRBD1 or TRBD2 (5 bases each). Germline V CDR1 and CDR2: SGHRS, YFSETQ. CDR3 length: 15 amino acids. Trimming took 1 base from V and 6 from J, leaving 15 bases between them. The CDR3 is CASSLSGPPGDTQYF. CDR3 nucleotide sequence: TGCGCCAGCAGCTTGTCGGGGCCACCGGGGGATACGCAGTATTTT.

This chain connects TRBV30 to TRBJ1-1; TRBD1 aligns across 7 bases. V was clipped by 7 bases and J by 0 bases; unmatched bases: 5. This CDR3 is built from 13 residues. Germline loops: CDR1 GTSNPN, CDR2 SVGIG (reference sequence). The CDR3 reads CAYRTGMNTEAFF. The CDR3 DNA reads TGTGCCTACCGGACAGGCATGAACACTGAAGCTTTCTTT.